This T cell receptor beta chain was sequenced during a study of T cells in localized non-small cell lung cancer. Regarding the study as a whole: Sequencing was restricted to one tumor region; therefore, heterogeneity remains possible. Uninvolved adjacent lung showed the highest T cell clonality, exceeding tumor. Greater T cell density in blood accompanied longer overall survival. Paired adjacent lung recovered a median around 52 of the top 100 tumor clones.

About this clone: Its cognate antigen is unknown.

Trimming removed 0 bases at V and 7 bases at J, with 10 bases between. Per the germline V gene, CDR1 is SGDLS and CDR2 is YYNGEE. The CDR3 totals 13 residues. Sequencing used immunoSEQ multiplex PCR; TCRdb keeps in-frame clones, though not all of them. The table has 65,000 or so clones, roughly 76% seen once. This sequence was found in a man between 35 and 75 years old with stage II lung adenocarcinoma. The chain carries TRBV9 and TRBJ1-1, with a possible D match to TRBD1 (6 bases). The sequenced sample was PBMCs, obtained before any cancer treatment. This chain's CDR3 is CASSVGGAGEAFF. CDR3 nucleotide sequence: TGTGCCAGCAGCGTAGGGGGGGCAGGTGAAGCTTTCTTT. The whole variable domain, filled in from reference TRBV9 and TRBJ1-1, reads DSGVTQTPKHLITATGQRVTLRCSPRSGDLSVYWYQQSLDQGLQFLIQYYNGEERAKGNILERFSAQQFPDLHSELNLSSLELGDSALYFCASSVGGAGEAFFGQGTRLTVV.